The 27 T cell receptor beta chains below come from one sample, sequenced in a study of breast tumors, draining lymph nodes, adjacent tissues. TCRdb re-called the multiplex PCR reads with MiXCR, one entry per CDR3 protein. The table records 140,000 to 150,000 distinct CDR3 sequences, about 33% of them present only once. The lymph nodes were axillary draining lymph nodes from breast cancer patients. The sequencing sample was made of axillary lymph node tissue. All receptors come from a female donor with breast cancer. Some clones in this sample may be carry-over from other donors' samples.

Comments on this clonotype: One junction end does not reproduce the germline sequence, and a read error may be involved. This chain uses TRBV11-2 with TRBJ2-1; 8 nucleotides match TRBD2. The germline V gene encodes CDR1 SGHAT and CDR2 FQNNGV. CDR3 size: 18 residues. CDR3: CAGSGGRATGGALDEQFF. The CDR3 nucleotides read TGTGCCGGCAGCGGAGGGAGGGCTACCGGGGGGGCCTTGGATGAGCAGTTCTTC.

About this clonotype: An end of the junction does not agree with germline; a read error may underlie this. The V and J genes are TRBV10-3 and TRBJ1-6; D might be TRBD1 (6 bases). Per germline, CDR1 ENHRY and CDR2 SYGVKD. The CDR3 sequence is 13 residues long. The CDR3 region has the DNA TGTGCCAGCACCGACAGGTATAATTCACCCCTCCGCTTT. Its translation is CASTDRYNSPLRF.

This clonotype was observed many times. The V and J genes are TRBV6-5 and TRBJ2-3; D uncertain. CDR1 MNHEY and CDR2 SVGAGI come from the germline V gene. The CDR3 consists of 14 residues. Trimming stripped 2 bases from V and 5 bases from J, with 11 bases between. CDR3 residues: CASSYRIPIDTQYF. The CDR3, as DNA: TGTGCCAGCAGTTACAGAATACCCATAGATACGCAGTATTTT.

This clonotype was recorded many times. The CDR3 nucleotides are TGTGCCAGCAGTGATCCACGGTTCTCAGCTCTATCTAACTATGGCTACACCTTC. Translation: CASSDPRFSALSNYGYTF. The gene calls are TRBV25-1 and TRBJ1-2, with D unresolved. The V end lost 3 bases, the J end lost 0 bases, and 20 bases lay between the germline ends. The CDR3 has 18 residues. Germline V lookup: CDR1 MGHDK, CDR2 SYGVNS.

The chain employs TRBV29-1 and TRBJ2-5, with D hard to call. The germline gives CDR1 SQVTM, CDR2 ANQGSEA. The CDR3 runs 11 residues. V was shortened by 8 bases and J by 9 bases, with 16 bases between the two germline ends. The CDR3, as DNA: TGCAGCAGTCCGCGTGGTAGGGCCCAGTACTTC. It codes for CSSPRGRAQYF.

The sample holds one count of this clonotype. The chain is built from TRBV2 and TRBJ2-1; 8 nucleotides line up with TRBD1. Per the germline V gene, CDR1 is SNHLY and CDR2 is FYNNEI. V lost 7 bases, J lost 4 bases, and 6 bases stayed unmatched. CDR3 length: 14 amino acids. DNA for the CDR3: TGTGCCAGCATCCGGACAGGGTTTTACAATGAGCAGTTCTTC. Translated, it gives CASIRTGFYNEQFF. Complete variable domain (other parts from reference TRBV2 and TRBJ2-1): EPEVTQTPSHQVTQMGQEVILRCVPISNHLYFYWYRQILGQKVEFLVSFYNNEISEKSEIFDDQFSVERPDGSNFTLKIRSTKLEDSAMYFCASIRTGFYNEQFFGPGTRLTVL.

There are many counts of this clonotype. V is TRBV24-1 and J is TRBJ2-5; TRBD1 is a possible D gene (6 bases). V lost 3 bases to trimming and J lost 0 bases, with 13 bases between them. This CDR3 contains 16 residues. Germline CDR1 and CDR2: KGHDR and SFDVKD. This CDR3 reads CATSDPRGTNQETQYF. The CDR3 nucleotides read TGTGCCACCAGTGATCCTAGGGGGACAAACCAAGAGACCCAGTACTTC.

This clonotype occurred many times. CDR3: CASSWTVTGPGGGSPLHF. Written as DNA, the CDR3 is TGTGCCAGCAGCTGGACTGTCACAGGGCCGGGAGGAGGCTCACCCCTCCACTTT. V is TRBV7-9 and J is TRBJ1-6; a possible D gene is TRBD1 (6 bases). With 4 bases removed from V and 10 bases from J, the gap between germline ends came to 26 bases. Germline CDR1 is SEHNR and CDR2 is FQNEAQ (reference sequence). The CDR3 is made up of 18 amino acids.

This clonotype was counted between two and nine times. The chain uses TRBV7-2 and TRBJ2-1; 8 nucleotides match TRBD2. The germline V gene has CDR1 SGHTA and CDR2 FQGNSA. This CDR3 comprises 17 residues. After removal of 3 bases from V and 7 bases from J, the junction contained 14 bases not matched to a gene. In DNA form, the CDR3 reads TGTGCCAGCAGCTTGGGGAGCCGGGGGGGGGTTCCGAATGAGCAGTTCTTC. Translating it yields CASSLGSRGGVPNEQFF.

This clonotype has at least ten counts. V gene TRBV19 combines with J gene TRBJ2-5, with 9 bases matching TRBD1. There are 15 residues in the CDR3. The junction had 6 bases not matched to a gene; V was cut back by 4 bases and J by 3 bases. The germline V gene has CDR1 LNHDA and CDR2 SQIVND (reference sequence). This chain's CDR3 is CASSSRDRVEETQYF. CDR3 nucleotides: TGTGCCAGTAGTAGCCGGGACAGGGTGGAAGAGACCCAGTACTTC.

This clonotype was picked up many times. V and J are TRBV18 and TRBJ2-7; tentatively, D is TRBD1 (7 bases). Trimming stripped 3 bases from V and 0 bases from J, with 18 bases between. Germline loops: CDR1 KGHSH, CDR2 LQKENI. CDR3 length equals 17 residues. In nucleotides, the CDR3 is TGTGCCAGCTCACCCGGCGTTGGAGGGGACAGCTCCTACGAGCAGTACTTC. Its translation: CASSPGVGGDSSYEQYF. The full variable domain, completed using reference TRBV18 and TRBJ2-7, is NAGVMQNPRHLVRRRGQEARLRCSPMKGHSHVYWYRQLPEEGLKFMVYLQKENIIDESGMPKERFSAEFPKEGPSILRIQQVVRGDSAAYFCASSPGVGGDSSYEQYFGPGTRLTVT.

The chain links TRBV2 to TRBJ2-7, with 7 bases fitting TRBD1. The CDR3 contains 14 residues. Per germline, CDR1 SNHLY and CDR2 FYNNEI. V trimming: 5 bases; J trimming: 1 base; junction bases outside the gene matches: 5. CDR3 region: CASSSTGESYEQYV. In DNA, the CDR3 is TGTGCCAGCAGTAGTACAGGGGAATCCTACGAGCAGTACGTC.

This clonotype has a count of ten or more. This chain joins TRBV4-2 and TRBJ2-6; unclear D gene. The V gene's germline CDR1 is LGHNA and CDR2 YNFKEQ. Trimming removed 1 base from V and 0 bases from J, with 13 bases in between. There are 18 residues in the CDR3. CDR3 region: CASSQALAVSSGANVLTF. The DNA of the CDR3 is TGTGCCAGCAGCCAAGCCCTGGCAGTTTCCTCTGGGGCCAACGTCCTGACTTTC.

This clonotype showed up many times. This chain connects TRBV28 to TRBJ1-6, with TRBD1 identical over 7 bases. V dropped 6 bases and J dropped 11; count of bases not matched to a gene: 10. CDR1 MDHEN and CDR2 SYDVKM come from the germline V gene. This CDR3 spans 14 amino acids. CDR3 protein: CASSRPRGGPPLHF. In DNA, the CDR3 is TGTGCCAGCAGCAGGCCCAGGGGGGGTCCACCCCTCCACTTT.

This clonotype was seen at least ten times. The chain employs TRBV3-2 and TRBJ1-5; the table's D call TRBD1 went unverified against the DNA. TRBV3-2 has pseudogene status. The CDR3 runs 17 residues. DNA for the CDR3: TGTGCCAGCAGCCGAAACGCAACAGGGGGCCAGGGTCAGCCCCAGCATTTT. Its protein is CASSRNATGGQGQPQHF.

This clonotype appeared once. The chain couples TRBV4-2 to TRBJ2-5; 9 bases align to TRBD2. The CDR3 length is 14 residues. Germline V lookup: CDR1 LGHNA, CDR2 YNFKEQ. V was clipped by 2 bases and J by 5 bases; unmatched bases: 3. The CDR3, as DNA: TGTGCCAGCAGCCAAAGCGGGGGGCTCGAGACCCAGTACTTC. Its protein is CASSQSGGLETQYF.

With regard to this clonotype: A read error may explain this, as a much larger clone is one base away. The V and J genes are TRBV6-2 or TRBV6-3 and TRBJ1-4; no firm D call. V lost 5 bases and J lost 0, with 10 bases in between. CDR3 length: 15 amino acids. Germline V CDR1 and CDR2: MNHEY, SVGEGT. The CDR3 spells CASSDGDATNEKLFF. Here the CDR3 DNA reads TGTGCCAGCAGTGACGGAGATGCAACTAATGAAAAACTGTTTTTT.

Ten or more counts support this clonotype. This chain connects TRBV7-2 to TRBJ2-3; 12 bases are a match to TRBD2. Losses at the gene ends were 4 bases for V and 4 bases for J; bases not matched to a gene: 15. This CDR3 comprises 19 residues. Germline-derived CDR1 and CDR2 are SGHTA and FQGNSA. In DNA form, the CDR3 reads TGTGCCAGCAGCTCGCAGACTAGCGGGGGACGACGTAGCTCAGATACGCAGTATTTT. Translation: CASSSQTSGGRRSSDTQYF.

About this clonotype: A junction end diverges from the germline sequence, so it may reflect a read error. The chain combines TRBV6-5 with TRBJ2-7; D may correspond to TRBD1 or TRBD2 (6 bases each). CDR1 MNHEY and CDR2 SVGAGI come from the germline V gene. This CDR3 is built from 13 residues. This CDR3 reads CASSHSGGDEQYF. As DNA, the CDR3 is TGTGCCAGCAGTCACTCCGGGGGCGACGAGCAGTACTTC.

With regard to this clonotype: This may stem from a read error, because a much larger clone lies one nucleotide away. V gene TRBV3-1 combines with J gene TRBJ2-7; TRBD2 aligns across 8 bases. This CDR3 contains 15 residues. V lost 1 base, J lost 6 bases, and 8 bases stayed unmatched. CDR1 is LGHDT and CDR2 is YNNKEL in the germline V gene (reference sequence). CDR3 region: CASSQGPSGPCEQYV. The CDR3 region has the DNA TGTGCCAGCAGCCAAGGCCCTAGCGGGCCCTGCGAGCAGTACGTC.

This rearrangement joins TRBV15 to TRBJ2-1, with 9 bases lining up with TRBD2. Trimming cost V 4 bases and J 2 bases; bases outside gene matches: 3. Germline V lookup: CDR1 LNHNV, CDR2 YYDKDF (reference sequence). The length of the CDR3 is 15 residues. The CDR3 bases are TGTGCCACCAGCAAGACTAGCGGAACCTACAATGAGCAGTTCTTC. Residues: CATSKTSGTYNEQFF.

The chain couples TRBV5-6 to TRBJ2-5; 7 nucleotides match TRBD2. The CDR3 has 13 residues. Looked up from germline, CDR1 is SGHDT and CDR2 is YYEEEE. V lost 4 bases to trimming and J lost 9 bases; unmatched junction nucleotides: 9. The CDR3 region has the DNA TGTGCCAGCAGCGGGGGGGGACTAAGGGCCCAGTACTTC. Translation: CASSGGGLRAQYF.

This clonotype has just a few counts. The V gene is TRBV29-1, the J gene TRBJ1-1, with unresolved D. V shed 6 bases and J shed 6 bases, with 17 bases lying between them. Looked up from germline, CDR1 is SQVTM and CDR2 is ANQGSEA. The CDR3 runs 13 residues. The CDR3 spells CSVSGKMVAEAFF. The CDR3 DNA reads as TGCAGCGTCTCGGGGAAGATGGTCGCTGAAGCTTTCTTT.

On this clonotype: Because the CDR3 is missing its conserved closing phenylalanine or tryptophan, this is likely a read error. This rearrangement joins TRBV7-9 to TRBJ2-5, with 7 bases that match TRBD2. Germline V gene data show CDR1 as SEHNR and CDR2 as FQNEAQ (reference sequence). After removal of 5 bases from V and 7 bases from J, the junction contained 10 bases not matched to a gene. This CDR3 has 14 residues. CDR3 coding DNA: TGTGCCAGCAGCGCGTCCGGGGTAGCGGGGACCCAGTACCTC. Its translation: CASSASGVAGTQYL.

This clonotype was seen just once. CDR3 DNA sequence: TGCAGTGCTAGACAGGGGAATCAGCCCCTCCACTTT. Encoded protein: CSARQGNQPLHF. The V and J genes are TRBV20-1 and TRBJ1-6, with a weak D call TRBD1 (6 bases). The germline gives CDR1 DFQATT, CDR2 SNEGSKA (reference sequence). V was pared by 2 bases and J by 13 bases, with 12 bases between. CDR3 size: 12 residues.

This clonotype came up many times. The rearrangement joins TRBV19 to TRBJ1-2; D is possibly TRBD1 (5 bases). V gave up 5 bases and J gave up 3 bases, with 10 bases separating them. The CDR3 is 13 amino acids. CDR1 and CDR2 from the germline V gene are LNHDA and SQIVND (reference sequence). The CDR3 sequence: CASSQGTHYGYTF. In DNA form, the CDR3 reads TGTGCCAGTAGTCAGGGAACCCACTATGGCTACACCTTC.

Worth noting for this clonotype: A read error is likely, as this CDR3 ends without the conserved phenylalanine or tryptophan. Because the CDR3's place on the DNA is in doubt, the DNA is left out and the CDR3 is given as listed by TCRdb. The rearrangement joins TRBV9 to TRBJ2-5; no check of the table's D call, TRBD1, against the DNA was made. Germline V gene sequence: CDR1 SGDLS, CDR2 YYNGEE. The CDR3 spans 14 amino acids, including both terminal residues. The CDR3 loop is CASSSTGHQETQSL.